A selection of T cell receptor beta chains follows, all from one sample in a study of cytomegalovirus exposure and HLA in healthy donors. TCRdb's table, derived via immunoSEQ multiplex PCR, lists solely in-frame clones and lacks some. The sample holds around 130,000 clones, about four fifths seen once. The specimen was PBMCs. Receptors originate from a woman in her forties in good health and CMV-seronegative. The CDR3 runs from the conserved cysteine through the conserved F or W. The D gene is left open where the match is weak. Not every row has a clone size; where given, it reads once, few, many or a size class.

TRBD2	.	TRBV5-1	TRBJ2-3	CASSLTSGMGTDTQYF	TGCGCCAGCAGCTTGACTAGCGGGATGGGAACAGATACGCAGTATTTT
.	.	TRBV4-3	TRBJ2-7	CASSQARVSEQYF	TGCGCCAGCAGCCAAGCGCGGGTTAGCGAGCAGTACTTC
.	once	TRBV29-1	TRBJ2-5	CSGGSNQETQYF	TGCAGCGGTGGGAGTAACCAAGAGACCCAGTACTTC
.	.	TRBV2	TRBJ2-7	CASLTDREQYF	TGTGCCAGCTTAACAGATCGCGAGCAGTACTTC
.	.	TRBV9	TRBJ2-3	CASSPRLVGFSTDTQYF	TGTGCCAGCAGCCCCCGACTAGTGGGGTTTAGCACAGATACGCAGTATTTT
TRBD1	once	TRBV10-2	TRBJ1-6	CASSEAGGNSPLHF	TGCGCCAGCAGTGAGGCAGGGGGAAATTCACCCCTCCACTTT
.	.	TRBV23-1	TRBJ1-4	CASSHPVREKLFF	TGCGCCAGCAGTCACCCCGTGAGGGAAAAACTGTTTTTT
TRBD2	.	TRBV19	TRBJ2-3	CASSPRTSGSNTDTQYF	TGTGCCAGTAGTCCCCGGACTAGCGGGAGTAACACAGATACGCAGTATTTT
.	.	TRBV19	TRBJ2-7	CASSINRRDEQYF	TGTGCCAGTAGTATTAACAGGCGTGACGAGCAGTACTTC
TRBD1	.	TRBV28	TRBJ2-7	CASCGPGQGSYEQYF	TGTGCCAGCTGCGGTCCGGGACAGGGGTCCTACGAGCAGTACTTC
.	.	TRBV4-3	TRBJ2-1	CASRHSSGGNEQFF	TGCGCCAGCAGACACTCCAGTGGAGGCAATGAGCAGTTCTTC
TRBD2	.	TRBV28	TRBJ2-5	CASRPSGSETQYF	TGTGCCAGCAGACCTAGCGGGAGTGAGACCCAGTACTTC
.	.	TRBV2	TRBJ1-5	CASSQQTQNPSNQPQHF	TGTGCCAGCAGTCAACAGACCCAGAATCCCAGCAATCAGCCCCAGCATTTT
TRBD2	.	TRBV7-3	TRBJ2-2	CASSPRTSGSTGELFF	TGTGCCAGCAGCCCCCGGACTAGCGGGAGTACCGGGGAGCTGTTTTTT
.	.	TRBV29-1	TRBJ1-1	CSVGTREAFF	TGCAGCGTTGGGACAAGGGAAGCTTTCTTT
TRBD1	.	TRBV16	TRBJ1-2	CASSPTGGSRGYTF	TGTGCCAGCAGTCCGACAGGGGGTAGTCGTGGCTACACCTTC
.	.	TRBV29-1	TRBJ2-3	CSVEVGGRSGTDTQYF	TGCAGCGTTGAAGTGGGGGGGCGATCTGGCACAGATACGCAGTATTTT
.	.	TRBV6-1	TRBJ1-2	CASSELGRGYGYTF	TGTGCCAGCAGTGAGCTCGGGCGAGGGTATGGCTACACCTTC
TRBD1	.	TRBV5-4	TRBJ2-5	CASSSGTGLQETQYF	TGTGCCAGCAGCTCGGGGACAGGGCTCCAGGAGACCCAGTACTTC
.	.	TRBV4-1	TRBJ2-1	CASSQDVPASSYNEQFF	TGCGCCAGCAGCCAAGATGTTCCCGCTAGCTCCTACAATGAGCAGTTCTTC
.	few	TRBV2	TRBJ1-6	CASREGRSNSPLHF	TGTGCCAGCAGGGAGGGACGGAGTAATTCACCCCTCCACTTT
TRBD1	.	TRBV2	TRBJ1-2	CASRGLGQGYGYTF	TGTGCCAGCAGGGGCTTGGGACAGGGGTATGGCTACACCTTC
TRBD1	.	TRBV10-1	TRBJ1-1	CASRDRGREDTEAFF	TGCGCCAGCAGAGACAGGGGGCGCGAGGACACTGAAGCTTTCTTT
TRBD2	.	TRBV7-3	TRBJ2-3	CASSGPELAGADTDTQYF	TGTGCCAGCAGCGGCCCCGAGCTAGCGGGAGCGGACACAGATACGCAGTATTTT
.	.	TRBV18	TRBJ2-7	CASSPLVDYEQYF	TGTGCCAGCTCACCCTTGGTAGACTACGAGCAGTACTTC
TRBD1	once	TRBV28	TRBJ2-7	CASSLFGQGGEQYF	TGTGCCAGCAGTTTATTCGGACAGGGCGGCGAGCAGTACTTC
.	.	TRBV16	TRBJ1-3	CASSQSGPGGNTIYF	TGTGCCAGCAGCCAAAGTGGACCGGGGGGAAACACCATATATTTT
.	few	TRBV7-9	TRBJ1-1	CASRQDRNTEAFF	TGTGCCAGCAGACAGGACAGGAACACTGAAGCTTTCTTT
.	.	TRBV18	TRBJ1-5	CASSPPEGRPQHF	TGTGCCAGCTCACCACCGGAGGGTCGGCCCCAGCATTTT
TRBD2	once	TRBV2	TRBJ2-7	CASSETWGDYREQYF	TGTGCCAGCAGTGAGACGTGGGGGGACTATCGCGAGCAGTACTTC
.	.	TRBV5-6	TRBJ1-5	CASSPGQLNQPQHF	TGTGCCAGCAGCCCCGGACAGCTCAATCAGCCCCAGCATTTT
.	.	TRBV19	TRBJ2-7	CASSIAGGGSYEQYF	TGTGCCAGTAGTATAGCCGGAGGTGGATCGTACGAGCAGTACTTC
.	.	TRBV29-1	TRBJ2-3	CSGRIDTQYF	TGCAGCGGGCGGATCGATACGCAGTATTTT
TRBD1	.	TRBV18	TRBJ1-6	CASSPGTGYSYNSPLHF	TGTGCCAGCTCCCCCGGGACAGGTTACTCCTATAATTCACCCCTCCACTTT
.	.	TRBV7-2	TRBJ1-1	CASSYRGGGVGEAFF	TGTGCCAGCAGCTACAGAGGTGGAGGGGTCGGAGAAGCTTTCTTT
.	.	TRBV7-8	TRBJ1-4	CASSLEGAGDEKLFF	TGTGCCAGCAGCTTAGAAGGGGCAGGGGACGAAAAACTGTTTTTT
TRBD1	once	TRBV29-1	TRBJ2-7	CSVGDRGGEQYF	TGCAGCGTCGGAGACAGGGGCGGCGAGCAGTACTTC
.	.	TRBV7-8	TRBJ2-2	CASSTMTRVTGELFF	TGTGCCAGCAGCACTATGACCCGGGTCACCGGGGAGCTGTTTTTT
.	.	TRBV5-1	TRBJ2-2	CASSLAGVVNTGELFF	TGCGCCAGCAGCTTGGCGGGGGTTGTGAACACCGGGGAGCTGTTTTTT
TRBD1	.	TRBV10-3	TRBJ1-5	CAISPTGFDNQPQHF	TGTGCCATCAGCCCGACAGGGTTTGACAATCAGCCCCAGCATTTT
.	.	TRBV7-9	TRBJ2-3	CASSLGLSSTDTQYF	TGTGCCAGCAGCTTAGGTCTTTCTAGCACAGATACGCAGTATTTT
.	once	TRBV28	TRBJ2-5	CASTSRSTAEETQYF	TGTGCCAGCACATCCCGTAGTACAGCAGAAGAGACCCAGTACTTC
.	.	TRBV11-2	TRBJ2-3	CASSSWGPDTQYF	TGTGCCAGCAGCTCCTGGGGGCCAGATACGCAGTATTTT
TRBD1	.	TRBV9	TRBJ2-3	CASSVGQGTDTQYF	TGTGCCAGCAGCGTGGGACAGGGCACAGATACGCAGTATTTT
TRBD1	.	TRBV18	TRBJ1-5	CASSPGTGGAGQPQHF	TGTGCCAGCTCACCAGGGACAGGGGGCGCGGGGCAGCCCCAGCATTTT